This T cell receptor beta chain appears in the sequencing data of a study of OX40 agonist ivuxolimab in advanced cancers. Study context: Patients took ivuxolimab, an agonistic anti-OX40 (CD134) antibody.

CDR1 is SQVTM and CDR2 is ANQGSEA in the germline V gene. The CDR3 is 17 amino acids. The V gene end was trimmed by 0 bases and the J gene end by 0 bases; junction bases not matched to a gene: 3. Study observations and caveats: Partial responders at 0.1-3.0 mg/kg showed near-lowest clonal expansion.

The table came from immunoSEQ multiplex PCR; TCRdb's copy has only in-frame clones and leaves some out. The table has about 70,000 clones, 85% to 90% seen once. Remarks on this clone: Its antigen is not known.

The receptor comes from an adult with an advanced solid tumor such as melanoma, head and neck, liver or kidney cancer. The J gene is TRBJ2-6, the V gene TRBV29-1; 9 bases map to TRBD1. Material: CD4+ or CD8+ T cells sorted from blood, obtained in a trial of the OX40 agonist ivuxolimab. The CDR3 sequence is CSVEEGQGTSGANVLTF. In DNA form, the CDR3 reads TGCAGCGTTGAAGAGGGACAGGGTACCTCTGGGGCCAACGTCCTGACTTTC.